These 22 T cell receptor beta chains originate from one sample sequenced in a study of blood T cell repertoires in COVID-19. Profiling relied on immunoSEQ multiplex PCR, and the TCRdb table lists in-frame clones only, not all of them. The data contain roughly 120,000 clones, around 85% of them singletons. The sequenced sample consisted of peripheral blood. The receptors stem from a man between 65 and 79 years old who had recovered from COVID-19.

The chain employs TRBV6-1 and TRBJ2-7; 7 positions match TRBD2. Germline V CDR1 and CDR2: MNHNS, SASEGT. J was trimmed by 0 bases and V by 1 base; bases with no gene match: 0. The CDR3 has 14 amino acids. CDR3 region: CASSEGGSSYEQYF. The CDR3 DNA is TGTGCCAGCAGTGAAGGCGGGAGCTCCTACGAGCAGTACTTC.

The chain is built from TRBV5-6 and TRBJ1-6, with a weak D call TRBD1 (5 bases). Germline values: CDR1 SGHDT, CDR2 YYEEEE. The CDR3 runs to 15 residues. With 0 bases removed from V and 12 bases from J, the gap between germline ends came to 16 bases. CDR3 region: CASSLEGRGVVPLHF. The CDR3 DNA reads TGTGCCAGCAGCTTGGAGGGTCGGGGGGTGGTACCCCTCCACTTT.

CDR3 bases: TGTGCCAGCAGCTGGGACAGGGGCCTCAATGAGCAGTTCTTC. Protein sequence: CASSWDRGLNEQFF. The chain has TRBV5-6 and TRBJ2-1; 10 nucleotides agree with TRBD1. The length of the CDR3 is 14 residues. Germline CDR1 and CDR2: SGHDT and YYEEEE. The V and J ends lost 3 bases and 6 bases, in that order; junction bases with no gene match: 3.

V and J are TRBV29-1 and TRBJ2-2; 9 bases align to TRBD2. V was clipped by 4 bases and J by 7 bases; unmatched bases: 4. The V gene's germline CDR1 is SQVTM and CDR2 ANQGSEA. This CDR3 is 13 amino acids long. CDR3 protein: CSVAREGRGELFF. In DNA, the CDR3 is TGCAGCGTTGCGCGGGAGGGCCGCGGGGAGCTGTTTTTT.

The rearrangement joins TRBV7-8 to TRBJ1-6, with TRBD1 as a possible D gene (6 bases). The CDR3 contains 16 residues. Per the germline V gene, CDR1 is SGHVS and CDR2 is FQNEAQ. V was shortened by 2 bases and J by 0 bases, with 8 bases between the two germline ends. Here the CDR3 reads CASSLTGSSYNSPLHF. The CDR3 DNA reads as TGTGCCAGCAGCTTAACAGGGAGCTCCTATAATTCACCCCTCCACTTT.

This clone was picked up one time. The chain recombines TRBV7-3 with TRBJ2-1; 12 bases fit TRBD2. The V segment lost 4 bases and the J segment 5 bases; nucleotides outside the gene matches: 3. The CDR3 is made up of 15 amino acids. Germline-derived CDR1 and CDR2 are SGHTA and FQGTGA. DNA of the CDR3: TGTGCCAGCAGCTCGACTAGCGGGGGTAACAATGAGCAGTTCTTC. Protein sequence: CASSSTSGGNNEQFF.

This chain links TRBV15 with TRBJ2-5, with TRBD2 matching 9 bases. The germline V gene has CDR1 LNHNV and CDR2 YYDKDF (reference sequence). The CDR3 has 15 residues. Trimming took 5 bases from V and 4 from J; bases not matched to a gene: 8. This CDR3 is CATSFAGGPGETQYF. The CDR3 DNA is TGTGCCACCAGCTTCGCGGGAGGGCCGGGAGAGACCCAGTACTTC.

This chain connects TRBV15 to TRBJ2-1; 8 bases align to TRBD2. The CDR3 loop spans 15 amino acids. CDR1 and CDR2 (germline): LNHNV, YYDKDF (reference sequence). V gave up 1 base and J gave up 3 bases; unmatched junction bases: 2. The CDR3 loop is CATSRAAGGYNEQFF. The CDR3 bases are TGTGCCACCAGCAGAGCGGCGGGGGGCTACAATGAGCAGTTCTTC.

The gene calls are TRBV7-9 and TRBJ1-2, with D perhaps matching TRBD1 (6 bases). CDR1 is SEHNR and CDR2 is FQNEAQ in the germline V gene (reference sequence). The CDR3 has 13 residues. The V end was cut by 3 bases, the J end by 2 bases, with 7 bases between. CDR3 nucleotides: TGTGCCAGCAGCTTTGACAGGAACTATGGCTACACCTTC. Encoded protein: CASSFDRNYGYTF. Complete variable domain (other parts from reference TRBV7-9 and TRBJ1-2): DTGVSQNPRHKITKRGQNVTFRCDPISEHNRLYWYRQTLGQGPEFLTYFQNEAQLEKSRLLSDRFSAERPKGSFSTLEIQRTEQGDSAMYLCASSFDRNYGYTFGSGTRLTVV.

This clone was counted a single time. The V call is TRBV19, the J call TRBJ2-1, with D perhaps TRBD2 (6 bases). The CDR3 totals 14 residues. The germline CDR1 and CDR2 sequences are LNHDA and SQIVND (reference sequence). The V and J ends lost 3 bases and 8 bases respectively, with 14 bases between them. CDR3 in amino acids: CASSMREAGYEQFF. The CDR3 DNA follows: TGTGCCAGTAGTATGAGGGAGGCGGGATATGAGCAGTTCTTC.

This clone appeared once. The rearrangement links TRBV4-3 to TRBJ1-2; D unresolved. The CDR3 contains 14 residues. Trimming pared 0 bases from V and 8 bases from J, leaving 13 bases between. Per the germline V gene, CDR1 is LGHNA and CDR2 is YSLEER. CDR3 nucleotides: TGCGCCAGCAGCCAAGATGGGCGGGAATCGGGCTACACCTTC. Translated, it gives CASSQDGRESGYTF.

This clone was observed a single time. This chain joins TRBV5-1 and TRBJ1-1; unclear D gene. The CDR3 is 14 residues long. Trimming removed 4 bases at V and 1 base at J, with 11 bases between. Germline-derived CDR1 and CDR2 are SGHRS and YFSETQ. CDR3 in amino acids: CASSAGRGNTEAFF. The CDR3 DNA sequence: TGCGCCAGCAGCGCCGGACGGGGGAACACTGAAGCTTTCTTT.

This chain connects TRBV18 to TRBJ2-7, with no clear D. CDR1 and CDR2 (germline): KGHSH, LQKENI. Trimming cost V 5 bases and J 2 bases, with 7 bases left between them. The CDR3 covers 12 residues. CDR3 in amino acids: CASSTVAYEQYF. In DNA, the CDR3 is TGTGCCAGCTCAACGGTAGCCTACGAGCAGTACTTC.

The V call is TRBV6-1, the J call TRBJ1-6; 10 bases line up with TRBD1. Germline values: CDR1 MNHNS, CDR2 SASEGT. The CDR3 spans 14 residues. V trimming: 3 bases; J trimming: 10 bases; junction bases outside the gene matches: 3. CDR3 amino acids: CASSETGGLSPLHF. DNA for the CDR3: TGTGCCAGCAGTGAGACAGGGGGCTTGTCACCCCTCCACTTT.

The chain links TRBV5-1 to TRBJ2-3; 14 nucleotides agree with TRBD2. Unmatched junction bases numbered 7, after V lost 1 base and J lost 6 bases. The CDR3 has 17 amino acids. The germline V gene has CDR1 SGHRS and CDR2 YFSETQ. Here the CDR3 reads CASSLPTSGGALDTQYF. CDR3 bases: TGCGCCAGCAGCTTGCCGACTAGCGGGGGGGCCCTTGATACGCAGTATTTT.

The chain is built from TRBV10-3 and TRBJ1-1, with D hard to call. In germline, CDR1 is ENHRY, CDR2 SYGVKD. The CDR3 extends over 14 amino acids. V lost 6 bases and J 1 base, leaving 12 bases between the germline ends. The CDR3 sequence is CAISESRGNTEAFF. DNA of the CDR3: TGTGCCATCAGCGAAAGTCGGGGGAACACTGAAGCTTTCTTT.

The rearrangement joins TRBV5-6 to TRBJ2-7; 8 bases match TRBD2. The CDR3 totals 19 residues. The J segment lost 0 bases and the V segment lost 3 bases, leaving 17 bases of the junction unmatched. Germline V gene sequence: CDR1 SGHDT, CDR2 YYEEEE. This chain's CDR3 is CASSSGGGSMLGSSYEQYF. In nucleotides, the CDR3 is TGTGCCAGCAGCTCCGGCGGGGGGTCCATGTTGGGGAGCTCCTACGAGCAGTACTTC.

This sequence joins TRBV5-4 and TRBJ2-5; a possible D gene is TRBD2 (5 bases). CDR1 SGHNT and CDR2 YYREEE come from the germline V gene (reference sequence). The ends were cut back, 5 bases at V and 2 bases at J, with 16 bases in the middle. The CDR3 spans 15 residues. CDR3 DNA sequence: TGTGCCAGCAGTACCGGCGGGCAAACTCAAGAGACCCAGTACTTC. Its translation is CASSTGGQTQETQYF.

The chain joins TRBV7-8 to TRBJ1-2, with D unclear. This CDR3 has 15 amino acids. Germline-derived CDR1 and CDR2 are SGHVS and FQNEAQ. V was clipped by 1 base and J by 0 bases, with 9 bases between them. This chain's CDR3 is CASSLVRSTNYGYTF. The CDR3, as DNA: TGTGCCAGCAGCTTAGTCAGATCCACTAACTATGGCTACACCTTC.

The CDR3 DNA reads TGCGCCAGCAGTTGGGAGAATGGCTACAATGAGCAGTTCTTC. Translated, it gives CASSWENGYNEQFF. The chain has TRBV4-1 and TRBJ2-1, with D maybe TRBD2 (5 bases). Germline-derived CDR1 and CDR2 are MGHRA and YSYEKL. Trimming took off 6 bases at V and 3 bases at J, with 12 bases between the two ends. This CDR3 region has 14 residues.

The rearrangement uses TRBV7-8 and TRBJ2-7; 10 bases are shared with TRBD2. Losses at the gene ends were 0 bases for V and 1 base for J; bases not matched to a gene: 3. The CDR3 has 16 amino acids. Germline values: CDR1 SGHVS, CDR2 FQNEAQ. The CDR3: CASSLAERGGSYEQYF. For the CDR3, the DNA is TGTGCCAGCAGCTTAGCCGAGCGGGGGGGGTCCTACGAGCAGTACTTC. The full variable domain, with the rest looked up from reference TRBV7-8 and TRBJ2-7, is GAGVSQSPRYKVAKRGQDVALRCDPISGHVSLFWYQQALGQGPEFLTYFQNEAQLDKSGLPSDRFFAERPEGSVSTLKIQRTQQEDSAVYLCASSLAERGGSYEQYFGPGTRLTVT.

The rearrangement uses TRBV5-1 and TRBJ1-1; D gene unclear. Germline lookup yields CDR1 SGHRS and CDR2 YFSETQ. This CDR3 is built from 15 residues. Trimming left V 4 bases short and J 0 bases short, with 13 bases between. The CDR3 DNA is TGCGCCAGCAGCCCGGATCTGGGCATGAACACTGAAGCTTTCTTT. It codes for CASSPDLGMNTEAFF.